One T cell receptor beta chain is described in this entry. No antigen is known for it. At one of its ends the junction is not consistent with the germline gene, which may arise from a read error. This record belongs to a study of response to subunit inactivated influenza vaccine. Study results and limitations: There was a suggestion from the authors that each seasonal influenza vaccination recruits few new T cells.

TCRdb recomputed calls from the RT-PCR reads with MiXCR, one row per CDR3 protein. The sample records some 300,000 distinct CDR3 sequences, about 20% being singletons. Germline lookup yields CDR1 SGHKS and CDR2 YYEKEE (reference sequence). The CDR3 has 16 amino acids. The sequences come from PBMCs from blood, collected about 20 months after vaccination. The chain carries TRBV5-5 and TRBJ1-5; D uncertain. The receptor's source is a man between 45 and 75 years old who received an inactivated influenza vaccine. The CDR3 DNA reads TGTGTCAGCAGCCCAGGAGATTGGCGGGCGGGACAGCCCCAGCATTTT. Translated: CVSSPGDWRAGQPQHF.